This passage covers 6 T cell receptor beta chains from one sample sequenced in a study of cytomegalovirus exposure and HLA in healthy donors. The table came from immunoSEQ multiplex PCR; TCRdb's copy has only in-frame clones and leaves some out. The sample carries 110,000 or so clones, approximately 88% recorded once. The specimen sequenced was PBMCs. These receptors were collected from a man in his late teens or twenties in good health and CMV-seronegative.

A single count supports this clone. The J gene is TRBJ1-2, the V gene TRBV9; 8 bases line up with TRBD1. From germline, CDR1 is SGDLS and CDR2 YYNGEE. Trimming cost V 3 bases and J 5 bases; bases outside gene matches: 6. The CDR3 is made up of 14 amino acids. The CDR3 nucleotides read TGTGCCAGCAGCGCGAGACAGGGGCCTTATGGCTACACCTTC. Amino acid sequence: CASSARQGPYGYTF.

Written as DNA, the CDR3 is TGTGCCAGCAGTGAATTGATAGCGGCCTCCTACAATGAGCAGTTCTTC. It encodes CASSELIAASYNEQFF. The chain employs TRBV6-1 and TRBJ2-1; weak D call: TRBD2 (6 bases). In germline, CDR1 is MNHNS, CDR2 SASEGT. V lost 2 bases and J 0 bases, leaving 11 bases between the germline ends. The CDR3 runs to 16 residues.

This chain connects TRBV7-2 to TRBJ1-1, with D possibly matching TRBD1 (6 bases). Germline assignment: CDR1 SGHTA and CDR2 FQGNSA. This CDR3 comprises 15 residues. V lost 0 bases, J lost 5 bases, and 13 bases lay in between. CDR3 sequence: CASSLAGGAGTEAFF. Here the CDR3 DNA reads TGTGCCAGCAGCTTAGCAGGGGGGGCTGGGACTGAAGCTTTCTTT.

The chain employs TRBV30 and TRBJ2-5, with 8 bases identical to TRBD1. The V segment lost 4 bases and the J segment 2 bases; nucleotides outside the gene matches: 6. This CDR3 is built from 14 residues. Germline V lookup: CDR1 GTSNPN, CDR2 SVGIG (reference sequence). The CDR3 sequence: CAWTNDRGQETQYF. The CDR3 DNA reads TGTGCCTGGACTAACGACAGGGGACAAGAGACCCAGTACTTC.

V and J are TRBV7-2 and TRBJ2-5; no reliable D call. There are 14 residues in the CDR3. Trimming removed 3 bases at V and 1 base at J, with 9 bases between. Germline lookup yields CDR1 SGHTA and CDR2 FQGNSA. CDR3 protein: CASSFGRIQETQYF. The CDR3 DNA is TGTGCCAGCAGCTTTGGCAGGATCCAAGAGACCCAGTACTTC.

The chain has TRBV9 and TRBJ2-1, with 9 bases fitting TRBD1. The CDR3 totals 16 residues. Per germline, CDR1 SGDLS and CDR2 YYNGEE. With 4 bases clipped from V and 4 bases from J, the junction kept 9 bases outside the gene matches. The CDR3 DNA is TGTGCCAGCAGCCCAAGATCGGGACAGGGTTACAATGAGCAGTTCTTC. It is translated as CASSPRSGQGYNEQFF.